The clone carrying this T cell receptor (beta chain) was found a few times. Its antigen is not known. This record comes from a study of blood T cells in healthy people across ages. Per the germline V gene, CDR1 is MNHEY and CDR2 is SVGAGI. The CDR3 extends over 14 amino acids. The germline V and J ends were trimmed by 6 bases and 4 bases, with 15 bases remaining between them. Whole-study findings and limits: The fall in TCR beta diversity per million T cells was roughly linear with age. With naive T cell percentage, TCR beta diversity showed a strong correlation.

Sample-barcoded 5' priming and a J-beta primer mix drove a second PCR of about 6 to 12 cycles. TCRdb analysed the 5' RACE reads with MiXCR anew, one entry per CDR3 protein. The top ten hold about 18% of the sample, which has about 570,000 distinct CDR3 sequences, roughly 29% seen once. Caucasian individuals from Russia who were healthy and aged about 6 to 95 acted as donors. The sequenced sample was blood. This TCR came from a woman in her 70s in good health. This chain uses TRBV6-5 with TRBJ1-1; possible D gene TRBD1, 6 bases. The CDR3 protein is CASRLTGKPTEAFF. CDR3 DNA: TGTGCCAGCAGGCTCACAGGGAAGCCCACTGAAGCTTTCTTT.